This T cell receptor beta chain was sequenced during a study of post-analysis software for immune sequencing data. Study as a whole: The study covered relapsing-remitting, secondary progressive and progressive-relapsing courses of multiple sclerosis.

Concerning this clonotype itself: Its target is not known.

In germline, CDR1 is SEHNR, CDR2 FQNEAQ (reference sequence). The length of the CDR3 is 13 residues. Trimming removed 6 bases at V and 3 bases at J, with 11 bases between. Findings and limits, study-wide: Compared with controls, patients had more of five TRBV segments, including TRBV5-6, TRBV5-1 and TRBV20-1. Among multiple sclerosis patients, normalized Chao1 diversity was significantly below that of controls.

The TCR beta cDNA libraries carried unique molecular identifiers. Out of 1 to 10 million T cells, about 510,000 cDNA molecules were generated. MiXCR, applied by TCRdb to the PCR reads, yields one record per CDR3 protein. The repertoire holds hundreds of thousands of distinct CDR3 sequences, under 55% seen once, with 12% in the top ten. This chain connects TRBV7-9 to TRBJ2-5; D might be TRBD1 or TRBD2, each matching 5 bases. This TCR was sampled from a girl aged 10 to 17 with multiple sclerosis. Material for sequencing was blood. DNA of the CDR3: TGTGCCAGCAGGTTGGGACCGGAAGAGACCCAGTACTTC. Its translation is CASRLGPEETQYF.